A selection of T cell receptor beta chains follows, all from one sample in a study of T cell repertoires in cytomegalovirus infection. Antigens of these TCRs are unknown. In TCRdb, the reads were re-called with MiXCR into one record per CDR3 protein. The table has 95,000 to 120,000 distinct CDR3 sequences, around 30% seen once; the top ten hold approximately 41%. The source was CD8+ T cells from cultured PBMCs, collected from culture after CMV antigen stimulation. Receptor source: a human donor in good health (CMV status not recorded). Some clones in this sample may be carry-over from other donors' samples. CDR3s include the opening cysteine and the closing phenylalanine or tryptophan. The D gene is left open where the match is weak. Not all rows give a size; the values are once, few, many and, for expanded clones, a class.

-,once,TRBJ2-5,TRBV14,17,CASSQEGDQIGQETQYF,TGTGCCAGCAGCCAAGAGGGGGACCAAATAGGCCAAGAGACCCAGTACTTC
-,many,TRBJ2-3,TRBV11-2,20,CASSSVIPAQVGTSTDTQYF,TGTGCCAGCAGCTCCGTTATTCCGGCCCAGGTGGGGACTAGCACAGATACGCAGTATTTT
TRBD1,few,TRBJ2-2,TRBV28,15,CASSFRDRGVGELFF,TGTGCCAGCAGTTTCCGGGACAGGGGGGTCGGGGAGCTGTTTTTT
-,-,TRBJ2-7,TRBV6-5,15,CASSYRLQAGGWQYF,TGTGCCAGCAGTTACCGTTTACAGGCCGGCGGCTGGCAGTACTTC
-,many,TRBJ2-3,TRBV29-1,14,CSVVGGRLSDTQYF,TGCAGCGTTGTAGGGGGGCGGTTATCAGATACGCAGTATTTT
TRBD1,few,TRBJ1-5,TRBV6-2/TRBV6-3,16,CASRRWDRGSNQPQHF,TGTGCCAGCAGGAGATGGGACAGGGGGAGCAATCAGCCCCAGCATTTT
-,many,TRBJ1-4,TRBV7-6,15,CASSLEGVTNEKLFF,TGTGCCAGCAGCTTGGAGGGTGTTACTAATGAAAAACTGTTTTTT
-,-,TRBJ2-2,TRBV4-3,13,CASSHGDGGELFF,TGCGCCAGCAGCCATGGGGACGGCGGGGAGCTGTTTTTT
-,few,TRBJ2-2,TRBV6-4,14,CASKAGANTGELFF,TGTGCCAGCAAGGCGGGCGCGAACACCGGGGAGCTGTTTTTT
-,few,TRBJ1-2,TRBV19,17,CASSIMSQRIANYGYTF,TGTGCCAGTAGTATTATGTCCCAACGGATAGCTAACTATGGCTACACCTTC
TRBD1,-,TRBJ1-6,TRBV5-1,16,CASSYSAGTGGSPLHF,TGCGCCAGCAGCTACTCGGCGGGGACAGGGGGTTCACCCCTCCACTTT
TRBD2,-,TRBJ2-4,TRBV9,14,CASSPGLADNIQYF,TGTGCCAGCAGCCCGGGACTAGCGGACAACATTCAGTACTTC
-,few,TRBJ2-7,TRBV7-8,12,CASSLFGREQYF,TGTGCCAGCAGCCTCTTTGGGCGGGAGCAGTACTTC
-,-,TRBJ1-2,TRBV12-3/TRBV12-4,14,CASSFSEGSTGYTF,TGTGCCAGCAGTTTCTCTGAGGGTTCTACTGGCTACACCTTC
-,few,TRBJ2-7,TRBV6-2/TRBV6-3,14,CASSLVDSSAEQYF,TGTGCCAGCAGTTTGGTCGATAGTAGCGCCGAGCAGTACTTC
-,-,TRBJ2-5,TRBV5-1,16,CASSSPKQGLQETQYF,TGCGCCAGCAGCTCCCCGAAACAGGGACTACAAGAGACCCAGTACTTC
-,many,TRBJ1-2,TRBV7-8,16,CASSLVRTRIIYGYTF,TGTGCCAGCAGCTTAGTTCGAACCAGAATAATCTATGGCTACACCTTC
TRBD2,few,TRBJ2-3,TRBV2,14,CATKAGFSTDTQYF,TGTGCCACCAAAGCGGGGTTTAGCACAGATACGCAGTATTTT
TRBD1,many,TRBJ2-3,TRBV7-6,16,CASSRWDRVVPDTQYF,TGTGCCAGCAGCCGATGGGACAGGGTAGTCCCAGATACGCAGTATTTT
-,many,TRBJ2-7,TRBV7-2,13,CASSLNRAYEQYF,TGTGCCAGCAGCTTAAACAGAGCCTACGAGCAGTACTTC
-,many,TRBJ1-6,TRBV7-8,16,CASSLEGGYTNSPLHF,TGTGCCAGCAGCTTAGAAGGGGGGTATACCAATTCACCCCTCCACTTT
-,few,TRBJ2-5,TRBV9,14,CASSQDTNQETQYF,TGTGCCAGCAGCCAAGACACCAACCAAGAGACCCAGTACTTC
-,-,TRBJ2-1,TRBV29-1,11,CSVSTGNEQFF,TGCAGCGTTTCCACCGGGAATGAGCAGTTCTTC
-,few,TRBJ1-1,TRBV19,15,CASRYREGQNTEAFF,TGTGCCAGTAGATACAGGGAAGGGCAGAACACTGAAGCTTTCTTT
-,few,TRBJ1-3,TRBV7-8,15,CASSSLLGSGNTIYF,TGTGCCAGCAGCTCCTTATTAGGCTCTGGAAACACCATATATTTT
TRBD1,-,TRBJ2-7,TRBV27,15,CASSPSGGDHYEQYF,TGTGCCAGCAGTCCCTCAGGGGGCGATCACTACGAGCAGTACTTC
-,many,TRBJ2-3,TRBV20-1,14,CSARKGPSTDTQYF,TGCAGTGCTAGGAAGGGGCCAAGCACAGATACGCAGTATTTT
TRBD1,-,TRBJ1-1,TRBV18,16,CASSPGDRGMNTEAFF,TGTGCCAGCTCACCGGGGGACAGGGGAATGAACACTGAAGCTTTCTTT
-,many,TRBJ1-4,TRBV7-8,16,CASSPTRGPTNEKLFF,TGTGCCAGCAGCCCAACCAGAGGTCCAACTAATGAAAAACTGTTTTTT
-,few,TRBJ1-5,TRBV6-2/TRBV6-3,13,CASQQGLDQPQHF,TGTGCCAGTCAACAGGGATTAGATCAGCCCCAGCATTTT
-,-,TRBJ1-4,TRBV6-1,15,CASSELVIPNEKLFF,TGTGCCAGCAGTGAATTGGTTATACCTAATGAAAAACTGTTTTTT
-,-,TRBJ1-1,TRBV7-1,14,CASSMNVMNTEAFF,TGTGCCAGCAGCATGAACGTCATGAACACTGAAGCTTTCTTT
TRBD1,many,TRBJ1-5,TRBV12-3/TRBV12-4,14,CASSPTGSNQPQHF,TGTGCCAGCAGTCCGACAGGGAGCAATCAGCCCCAGCATTTT
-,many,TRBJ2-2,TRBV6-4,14,CASSEGLNTGELFF,TGTGCCAGCAGTGAAGGCCTTAACACCGGGGAGCTGTTTTTT
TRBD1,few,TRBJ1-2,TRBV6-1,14,CASRTDREGRGYTF,TGTGCCAGCAGAACCGACAGGGAGGGAAGGGGCTACACCTTC
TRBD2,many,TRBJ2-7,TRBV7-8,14,CASSLSLTSDEQYF,TGTGCCAGCAGCTTATCCTTGACTAGCGATGAGCAGTACTTC
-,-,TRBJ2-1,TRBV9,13,CASSVVTTREQFF,TGTGCCAGCAGCGTAGTCACTACCCGTGAGCAGTTCTTC
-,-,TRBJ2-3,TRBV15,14,CATSSGSTTDTQYF,TGTGCCACCAGCAGTGGCTCAACCACAGATACGCAGTATTTT
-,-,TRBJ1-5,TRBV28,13,CASSKRVGQPQHF,TGTGCCAGCAGCAAAAGGGTAGGTCAGCCCCAGCATTTT
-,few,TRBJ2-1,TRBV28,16,CASSFVGPTGYNEQFF,TGTGCCAGCAGTTTTGTGGGGCCGACAGGCTACAATGAGCAGTTCTTC
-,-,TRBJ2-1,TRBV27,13,CASNEGVGNEQFF,TGTGCCAGCAATGAGGGGGTGGGCAATGAGCAGTTCTTC